Here is one T cell receptor (beta chain) with its context. The entry originates in a study of blood T cell repertoires in COVID-19. The wider study: COVID-19 samples, acute and convalescent, were from the United States, Italy and Spain.

Assignment of participants to cohorts was predicated upon participant-reported clinical history. Authors' data handling: Reference gene primers were amplified, and this amplification served to estimate nucleated cell counts. Data came from immunoSEQ multiplex PCR; TCRdb stores just in-frame clones and leaves some out. That table gives V, J and clone size, and the DNA gave D and trimming. This sample carries about 370,000 clones, 75% to 90% of them seen once, and the ten largest clones take approximately 1%. CDR3 size: 15 residues. Germline lookup yields CDR1 MNHEY and CDR2 SVGAGI. Trimming cost V 5 bases and J 0 bases; bases outside gene matches: 2.

The clonotype comes from a man younger than 30 who had recovered from COVID-19. This rearrangement joins TRBV6-5 to TRBJ2-1, with 9 bases identical to TRBD2. Sequencing was carried out using PBMCs or T cells enriched from blood (not recorded which). CDR3 sequence reads: CASSISGSSYNEQFF. Here the CDR3 DNA reads TGTGCCAGCAGTATTAGCGGGAGCTCCTACAATGAGCAGTTCTTC.